This paragraph reports one T cell receptor (beta chain). Its antigen is not known. Sequencing followed a ViraFEST assay step that expanded antigen-specific CD4+ T cells with viral peptide pools. A roughly ten-day culture period preceded the isolation of CD4+ T cells. Their SARS-CoV-2 infection, verified by PCR, occurred between March and December 2020. This sample is drawn from a study of vaccination effects on CD4 cells after COVID-19. Sequencing was performed with immunoSEQ multiplex PCR; in TCRdb, only in-frame clones are kept and a portion is missing. The sample yields around 37,000 clones, around 67% seen once. The CDR3 loop spans 13 amino acids. From germline, CDR1 is LGHNT and CDR2 FRNRAP. V was trimmed by 2 bases and J by 7 bases, leaving 11 bases between them.

This chain joins TRBV12-5 and TRBJ1-2, with D tentatively TRBD1 (5 bases). Sequencing used CD4+ T cells from PBMCs cultured with a peptide pool, obtained before COVID-19 vaccination. The sequence was collected from a human donor who had a prior SARS-CoV-2 infection. The DNA of the CDR3 is TGTGCTAGTGGTTTGAGACAGAGCATTGGCTACACCTTC. Amino acid sequence: CASGLRQSIGYTF.